This record looks at one T cell receptor beta chain sequence and its context. The data derive from a study of blood T cell repertoires in COVID-19. About the study: The samples span acute and convalescent COVID-19 from the United States, Italy and Spain. Sources were T cells, B-cell-depleted T cells, or PBMCs; the material itself was cDNA or gDNA.

The repertoire was sequenced with immunoSEQ multiplex PCR; TCRdb's copy has only in-frame clones and lacks some. This table has about 140,000 clones, about 86% appearing once. The CDR3 is 15 residues long. After removal of 5 bases from V and 5 bases from J, the junction contained 8 bases not matched to a gene. Germline loops: CDR1 SEHNR, CDR2 FQNEAQ (reference sequence). The chain employs TRBV7-9 and TRBJ1-1; 10 nucleotides line up with TRBD1. This clonotype was obtained from a human donor in a cohort sampled during active COVID-19. What was sequenced was peripheral blood. The CDR3 spells CASSQQTGGATEAFF. CDR3 DNA: TGTGCCAGCAGCCAACAGACAGGGGGCGCGACTGAAGCTTTCTTT.